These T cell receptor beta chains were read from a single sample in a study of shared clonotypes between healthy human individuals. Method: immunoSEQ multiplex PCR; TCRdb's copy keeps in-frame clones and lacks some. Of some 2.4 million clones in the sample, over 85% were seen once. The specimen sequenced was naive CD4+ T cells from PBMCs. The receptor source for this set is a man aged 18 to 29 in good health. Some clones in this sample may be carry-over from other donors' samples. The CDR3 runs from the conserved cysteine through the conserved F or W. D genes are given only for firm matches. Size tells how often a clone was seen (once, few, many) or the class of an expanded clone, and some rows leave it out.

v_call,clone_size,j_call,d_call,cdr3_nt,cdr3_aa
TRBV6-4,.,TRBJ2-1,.,TGTGCCAGCAGCGAGCGTTTCAGCTCCTACAATGAGCAGTTCTTC,CASSERFSSYNEQFF
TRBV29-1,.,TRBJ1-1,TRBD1,TGCAGCGTAAAAGGGGTTACAGGGGCGGGAGCTTTCTTT,CSVKGVTGAGAFF
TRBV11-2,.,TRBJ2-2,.,TGTGCCAGCAGCTTCCAGAACACCGGGGAGCTGTTTTTT,CASSFQNTGELFF
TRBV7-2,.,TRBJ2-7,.,TGTGCCAGCAGCTTACGAACTACGTATGGGGGTTTCTACGAGCAGTACTTC,CASSLRTTYGGFYEQYF
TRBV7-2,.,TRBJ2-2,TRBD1,TGTGCCAGCCGAAGGCAGGGGGCTTCAAACACCGGGGAGCTGTTTTTT,CASRRQGASNTGELFF
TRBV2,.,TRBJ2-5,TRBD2,TGTGCCAGCAGTGAAGCTGGACTAGCGGGAGGGGAGCTGGAGACCCAGTACTTC,CASSEAGLAGGELETQYF
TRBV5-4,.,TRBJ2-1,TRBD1,TGTGCCAGCAGCTTGGTACAGGGGGATGAGCAGTTCTTC,CASSLVQGDEQFF
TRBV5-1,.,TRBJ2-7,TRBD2,TGCGCCAGCAGCTTGGTGGCTAGCGGGAGGGCCTACGAGCAGTACTTC,CASSLVASGRAYEQYF
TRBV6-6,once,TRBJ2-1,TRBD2,TGTGCCAGCAGTTTGGGCGGGAGCGCCAATGAGCAGTTCTTC,CASSLGGSANEQFF
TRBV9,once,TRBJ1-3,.,TGTGCCAGCAGCCCCGACGTCTCGGCTGGAAACACCATATATTTT,CASSPDVSAGNTIYF
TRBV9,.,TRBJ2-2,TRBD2,TGTGCCAGCAGCGTAGCCCTAGCGGACACCGGGGAGCTGTTTTTT,CASSVALADTGELFF
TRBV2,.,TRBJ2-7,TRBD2,TGTGCCAGCGGGACTAGCGGGAACTACGAGCAGTACTTC,CASGTSGNYEQYF
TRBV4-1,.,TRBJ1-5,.,TGCGCCAGCAGCCAATTCGGGCAGGGCGATCAGCCCCAGCATTTT,CASSQFGQGDQPQHF
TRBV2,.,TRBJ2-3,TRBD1,TGTGCCAGCATTCTGGACAGGGGAGATACGCAGTATTTT,CASILDRGDTQYF
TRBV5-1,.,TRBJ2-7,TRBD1,TGCGCCAGCAGCTCGGGGGACAGGGACGAGCAGTACTTC,CASSSGDRDEQYF
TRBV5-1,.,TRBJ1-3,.,TGCGCCAGCAGCTTGAGTCGGGGAACTGGAAACACCATATATTTT,CASSLSRGTGNTIYF
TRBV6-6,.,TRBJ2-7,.,TGTGCCAGCAGTCTCCTAGGGGCAACCTACGAGCAGTACTTC,CASSLLGATYEQYF
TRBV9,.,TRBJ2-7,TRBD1,TGTGCCAGCAGCGTAGGCACAGGGGGCTACTACGAGCAGTACTTC,CASSVGTGGYYEQYF
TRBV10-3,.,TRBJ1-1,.,TGTGCCATCAGTGCCCCCCCGGGGACGGGTGAGAACACTGAAGCTTTCTTT,CAISAPPGTGENTEAFF
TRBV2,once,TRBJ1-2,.,TGTGCCAGCAGTGGAATAGAGGTGGGGTTTTTGGGTGGCTACACCTTC,CASSGIEVGFLGGYTF
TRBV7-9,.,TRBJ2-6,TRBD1,TGTGCCAACAGCCTGGGGCAGGGGGAGACTGGGGCCAACGTCCTGACTTTC,CANSLGQGETGANVLTF
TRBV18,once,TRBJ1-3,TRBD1,TGTGCCAGCTCACCGAGTCCTGGGGACAGGGTCTCTGGAAACACCATATATTTT,CASSPSPGDRVSGNTIYF
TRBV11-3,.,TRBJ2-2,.,TGTGCCAGCAGCAACCGGTGGTCCGGGGAGCTGTTTTTT,CASSNRWSGELFF
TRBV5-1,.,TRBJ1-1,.,TGCGCCAGCAGCTTGGTTGGGAGGCAGGCTGAAGCTTTCTTT,CASSLVGRQAEAFF
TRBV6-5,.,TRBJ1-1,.,TGTGCCAGCAGAGGTCAGATTTTCGTTGAAGCTTTCTTT,CASRGQIFVEAFF
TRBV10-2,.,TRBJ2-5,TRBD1,TGCGCCAGCAGTGAAAGGACAGGGTCTATGCAGACCCAGTACTTC,CASSERTGSMQTQYF